The 21 T cell receptor beta chains below all came from one sample that was sequenced in a study of shared clonotypes between healthy human individuals (dated by TCRdb to 2018 to 2021). CD8 naive samples were obtained by positive selection for CCR7 among CD45RO-negative cells, yielding a CD45RA+CCR7+ population from which TemRA cells were excluded. Library creation used the immunoSEQ multiplex PCR assay. This is the immuneACCESS table as TCRdb keeps it, with only in-frame sequences that have V and J called. A part of the clones is gone; compared with another copy, unresolved V genes explain less than half, and the rest is unexplained. For this sample there are hundreds of thousands of clones; just over 95% appear just once. The ten largest account for about 0.21% of the sample. What was sequenced was naive CD8+ T cells sorted from blood. Explained via the paper, the cell subset or site label denotes: CD45RA+CCR7+. The receptors shown here come from a man aged 25 to 45 in good health.

This clone came up once. The chain couples TRBV11-2 to TRBJ2-3; 12 bases map to TRBD2. Trimming at V came to 1 base and at J to 0 bases, leaving 8 bases not matched to a gene. Germline assignment: CDR1 SGHAT and CDR2 FQNNGV. CDR3 size: 19 residues. In DNA form, the CDR3 reads TGTGCCAGCAGCTTAGTTTCTGGGACTAGCGGGTTTAGCACAGATACGCAGTATTTT. Protein sequence: CASSLVSGTSGFSTDTQYF.

V and J are TRBV29-1 and TRBJ2-3; D possibly uses TRBD1 or TRBD2 (5 bases each). The CDR3 totals 16 residues. Germline-derived CDR1 and CDR2 are SQVTM and ANQGSEA. Trimming removed 3 bases from V and 2 bases from J, with 18 bases in between. As DNA, the CDR3 is TGCAGCGTTGAGTCCTCATCAGGGAGAGACACAGATACGCAGTATTTT. Protein: CSVESSSGRDTDTQYF.

J is TRBJ2-7 and V is TRBV28, with 9 bases identical to TRBD2. Germline CDR1 reads MDHEN; CDR2 reads SYDVKM. The J segment lost 1 base and the V segment lost 3 bases, leaving 7 bases of the junction unmatched. This CDR3 comprises 16 residues. The CDR3 DNA reads TGTGCCAGCAGTTTGGACGCTAGCGGGGTATCCTACGAGCAGTACTTC. It yields the protein CASSLDASGVSYEQYF.

The chain employs TRBV28 and TRBJ2-2; tentatively, D is TRBD2 (5 bases). This CDR3 spans 16 amino acids. V was clipped by 6 bases and J by 4 bases, with 18 bases between them. Germline-derived CDR1 and CDR2 are MDHEN and SYDVKM. In DNA, the CDR3 is TGTGCCAGCAGCTACCGGAAGTCGGGATCCACCGGGGAGCTGTTTTTT. As protein: CASSYRKSGSTGELFF.

V is TRBV5-8 and J is TRBJ1-5; D gene ambiguous. The CDR3 has 11 amino acids. The V end lost 4 bases, the J end lost 3 bases, and 2 bases lay between the germline ends. Germline CDR1 is SGHTS and CDR2 is YDEGEE. The CDR3 region has the DNA TGTGCCAGCAGCGCCAATCAGCCCCAGCATTTT. It translates to CASSANQPQHF. Complete variable domain (other parts from reference TRBV5-8 and TRBJ1-5): EAGVTQSPTHLIKTRGQQATLRCSPISGHTSVYWYQQALGLGLQFLLWYDEGEERNRGNFPPRFSGRQFPNYSSELNVNALELEDSALYLCASSANQPQHFGDGTRLSIL.

The CDR3 DNA sequence: TGTGCCAGCAGCTTAGGGACTCCTAATTTCTACACCTTC. Translated: CASSLGTPNFYTF. The chain couples TRBV7-9 to TRBJ1-2, with D hard to call. From germline, CDR1 is SEHNR and CDR2 FQNEAQ (reference sequence). V lost 1 base and J lost 10, with 13 bases in between. The CDR3 has 13 residues.

This chain joins TRBV14 and TRBJ2-7; D not certain. CDR3 length: 12 residues. V was cut by 1 base and J by 6 bases, with 7 bases left in between. The germline CDR1 and CDR2 sequences are SGHDN and FVKESK. CDR3 amino acids: CASSQGRPEQYF. As DNA, the CDR3 is TGTGCCAGCAGCCAAGGAAGGCCCGAGCAGTACTTC.

The chain carries TRBV13 and TRBJ1-1; no clear D. The germline V gene encodes CDR1 PRHDT and CDR2 FYEKMQ (reference sequence). V lost 4 bases, J lost 0 bases, and 3 bases lay in between. The CDR3 is made up of 12 amino acids. The DNA of the CDR3 is TGTGCCAGCAGCTCCGTGAACACTGAAGCTTTCTTT. Protein sequence: CASSSVNTEAFF.

This chain links TRBV7-9 with TRBJ2-3; D may be TRBD1 or TRBD2 (5 bases each). V was cut by 5 bases and J by 4 bases, with 16 bases left in between. This CDR3 region has 15 residues. Germline assignment: CDR1 SEHNR and CDR2 FQNEAQ (reference sequence). Here the CDR3 reads CASSAPEGLPDTQYF. The CDR3 bases are TGTGCCAGCAGCGCCCCCGAGGGGCTTCCAGATACGCAGTATTTT.

This clone was observed a few times. The chain joins TRBV18 to TRBJ2-1; 7 bases align to TRBD2. The CDR3 runs to 16 residues. Germline CDR1 KGHSH, CDR2 LQKENI. Unmatched junction bases numbered 2, after V lost 0 bases and J lost 0 bases. The CDR3 loop reads CASSPPSSGSYNEQFF. CDR3 sequence (DNA): TGTGCCAGCTCACCACCTTCTAGCGGCTCCTACAATGAGCAGTTCTTC.

The rearrangement links TRBV19 to TRBJ2-1; D uncertain. The CDR3 length is 13 residues. Trimming removed 3 bases at V and 8 bases at J, with 11 bases between. Germline loops: CDR1 LNHDA, CDR2 SQIVND (reference sequence). CDR3 bases: TGTGCCAGTAGTATGTTTTCAACGGATGAGCAGTTCTTC. As protein: CASSMFSTDEQFF. Complete variable domain (other parts from reference TRBV19 and TRBJ2-1): DGGITQSPKYLFRKEGQNVTLSCEQNLNHDAMYWYRQDPGQGLRLIYYSQIVNDFQKGDIAEGYSVSREKKESFPLTVTSAQKNPTAFYLCASSMFSTDEQFFGPGTRLTVL.

The V and J genes are TRBV6-5 and TRBJ2-1; D may be TRBD1 or TRBD2 (5 bases each). The CDR3 covers 14 residues. Trimming removed 3 bases from V and 13 bases from J, with 19 bases in between. CDR1 is MNHEY, CDR2 SVGAGI, per germline. CDR3 DNA sequence: TGTGCCAGCAGTTATCGGTCGGGGCCTGCTGTCCAGTTCTTC. This translates into CASSYRSGPAVQFF.

V and J are TRBV6-5 and TRBJ2-3, with unresolved D. Germline loops: CDR1 MNHEY, CDR2 SVGAGI. The ends were cut back, 6 bases at V and 0 bases at J, with 7 bases in the middle. The CDR3 runs 13 residues. The CDR3 reads CASRPESTDTQYF. The CDR3 DNA reads TGTGCCAGCAGACCCGAAAGCACAGATACGCAGTATTTT.

J is TRBJ2-5 and V is TRBV5-5, with unresolved D. V dropped 1 base and J dropped 2 bases, with 6 bases sitting between them. There are 13 residues in the CDR3. Germline CDR1 and CDR2: SGHKS and YYEKEE (reference sequence). The CDR3 reads CASSLWEQETQYF. The CDR3 DNA reads TGTGCCAGCAGCTTGTGGGAACAAGAGACCCAGTACTTC. Full variable domain (remainder filled in from reference TRBV5-5 and TRBJ2-5): DAGVTQSPTHLIKTRGQQVTLRCSPISGHKSVSWYQQVLGQGPQFIFQYYEKEERGRGNFPDRFSARQFPNYSSELNVNALLLGDSALYLCASSLWEQETQYFGPGTRLLVL.

V is TRBV11-2 and J is TRBJ1-3; D uncertain. The length of the CDR3 is 14 residues. Trimming took 5 bases from V and 0 from J, leaving 8 bases between them. From germline, CDR1 is SGHAT and CDR2 FQNNGV. In DNA, the CDR3 is TGTGCCAGCAGCCTACTATCCTCTGGAAACACCATATATTTT. Amino acid sequence: CASSLLSSGNTIYF.

The rearrangement uses TRBV11-3 and TRBJ2-3, with TRBD2 identical over 7 bases. V shed 4 bases, J shed 2 bases, and the junction held 6 bases outside the gene matches. The CDR3 runs 15 residues. Looked up from germline, CDR1 is SGHNT and CDR2 is YENEEA. CDR3 sequence reads: CASSWEGGPTDTQYF. The DNA of the CDR3 is TGTGCCAGCAGCTGGGAGGGAGGTCCCACAGATACGCAGTATTTT.

The J gene is TRBJ2-1, the V gene TRBV4-1, with TRBD1 as a possible D gene (5 bases). CDR3 size: 14 residues. V lost 5 bases, J lost 4 bases, and 12 bases lay in between. Germline CDR1 MGHRA, CDR2 YSYEKL. The DNA for the CDR3 is TGCGCCAGCAGCTATCCAGGGATATACAATGAGCAGTTCTTC. This gives the protein CASSYPGIYNEQFF.

CDR3 loop: CASSFPGSGANVLTF. The CDR3 nucleotides read TGTGCCAGCAGCTTTCCGGGCTCTGGGGCCAACGTCCTGACTTTC. The chain recombines TRBV11-2 with TRBJ2-6; no firm D call. V lost 3 bases to trimming and J lost 0 bases, with 6 bases between them. The germline V gene encodes CDR1 SGHAT and CDR2 FQNNGV. This CDR3 spans 15 amino acids.

The rearrangement joins TRBV7-9 to TRBJ1-5; the match to TRBD1 covers 12 bases. This CDR3 is 16 amino acids long. Germline values: CDR1 SEHNR, CDR2 FQNEAQ (reference sequence). V was clipped by 3 bases and J by 5 bases; unmatched bases: 5. CDR3 nucleotides: TGTGCCAGCAGCTTGGGGGACAGGGGGCTGGATCAGCCCCAGCATTTT. Encoded protein: CASSLGDRGLDQPQHF.

The gene calls are TRBV2 and TRBJ2-7; 9 bases line up with TRBD1. Germline trimming cut 6 bases from V and 7 bases from J; bases unmatched to any gene: 7. Germline values: CDR1 SNHLY, CDR2 FYNNEI. The CDR3 runs to 13 residues. CDR3: CASSVQGAGEQYF. Here the CDR3 DNA reads TGTGCCAGCAGCGTACAGGGGGCGGGGGAGCAGTACTTC.

This sequence joins TRBV4-1 and TRBJ1-2, with D unresolved. The length of the CDR3 is 16 residues. CDR1 and CDR2 from the germline V gene are MGHRA and YSYEKL. Deletions cut 3 bases from V and 0 bases from J, with 14 bases between. DNA of the CDR3: TGCGCCAGCAGCCATACCGCGGCCTATTCTAACTATGGCTACACCTTC. It translates to CASSHTAAYSNYGYTF.